One and the same sample provided the 32 T cell receptor beta chains below, sequenced in a study of cytomegalovirus exposure and HLA in healthy donors (dated by TCRdb to the late 2010s). The library was obtained by the immunoSEQ multiplex PCR assay. For the multiplex PCR, a mixture combining 60 forward primers for TCR Vbeta segments and 13 reverse primers for TCR Jbeta segments was used. Imported from immuneACCESS, the table was reduced by TCRdb to in-frame sequences with V and J called. These copies leave out some clones; in studies compared against another copy, an unresolved V gene accounts for under half, and the cause of the remainder is not known. Within this sample are more than 150,000 clones, with 60% to 85% of them counted one time only. The ten largest clones represent about 3.1% of the sample. What was sequenced was PBMCs. The source of these receptors is a woman in her fifties or sixties in good health and CMV-seropositive.

Concerning this clone itself: The CDR3 carries no conserved terminal phenylalanine or tryptophan, so it likely arises from a read error. As DNA, the CDR3 is TGTGCCAGCAGCCGGACTAGCGGGGGTACCTACGAGCAGTACCTC. Amino acid sequence: CASSRTSGGTYEQYL. The chain recombines TRBV2 with TRBJ2-7, with 13 bases fitting TRBD2. The V and J ends lost 6 bases and 2 bases, in that order; junction bases with no gene match: 4. Per germline, CDR1 SNHLY and CDR2 FYNNEI. The CDR3 consists of 15 residues.

This clone was seen just once. The chain couples TRBV7-6 to TRBJ2-1, with 10 positions matching TRBD2. The V gene's germline CDR1 is SGHVS and CDR2 FNYEAQ. This CDR3 has 16 residues. The ends lost 3 bases at V and 2 bases at J; junction bases unmatched: 4. The CDR3 DNA reads as TGTGCCAGCAGCTTCCTAGCGGGAGCCACCTACAATGAGCAGTTCTTC. This translates into CASSFLAGATYNEQFF. The full variable domain, in which reference TRBV7-6 and TRBJ2-1 provide the parts outside the CDR3, is GAGVSQSPRYKVTKRGQDVALRCDPISGHVSLYWYRQALGQGPEFLTYFNYEAQQDKSGLPNDRFSAERPEGSISTLTIQRTEQRDSAMYRCASSFLAGATYNEQFFGPGTRLTVL.

J is TRBJ1-1 and V is TRBV5-1; TRBD1 aligns across 8 bases. CDR1 SGHRS and CDR2 YFSETQ come from the germline V gene. The V segment lost 5 bases and the J segment 5 bases; nucleotides outside the gene matches: 8. This CDR3 is built from 14 residues. CDR3 sequence: CASSTQGGGTEAFF. The DNA for the CDR3 is TGCGCCAGCAGTACACAGGGGGGTGGGACTGAAGCTTTCTTT.

This chain uses TRBV7-2 with TRBJ1-1; D not resolved. Between the trimmed V and J ends, which lost 4 bases and 4 bases, there was a span of 10 bases. The CDR3 has 13 residues. Germline V gene data show CDR1 as SGHTA and CDR2 as FQGNSA. The CDR3 loop reads CASSWPGFTEAFF. The CDR3 region has the DNA TGTGCCAGCAGCTGGCCGGGATTCACTGAAGCTTTCTTT.

This clone has a handful of counts. The V gene is TRBV7-2, the J gene TRBJ1-1; 8 nucleotides agree with TRBD1. Germline V lookup: CDR1 SGHTA, CDR2 FQGNSA. The CDR3 extends over 15 amino acids. Trimming took 5 bases from V and 3 from J; bases not matched to a gene: 8. The CDR3 is CASSPRQGRDTEAFF. In nucleotides, the CDR3 is TGTGCCAGCAGCCCCCGACAGGGGAGGGACACTGAAGCTTTCTTT.

This clone was observed once. The V call is TRBV21-1, the J call TRBJ1-1; the D call of TRBD1 is as the table states it, not checked on the DNA. TRBV21-1 is reported as a pseudogene. The CDR3 consists of 16 residues. DNA of the CDR3: TGTGCCAGCAGCAAAGAAAATCGGGACAGGGACACTGAAGCTTTCTTT. Translating gives CASSKENRDRDTEAFF.

This clone was seen once. The genes are TRBV7-2 and TRBJ1-5; D is undetermined. The V end lost 2 bases, the J end lost 0 bases, and 5 bases lay between the germline ends. The CDR3 spans 14 residues. Germline lookup yields CDR1 SGHTA and CDR2 FQGNSA. CDR3 DNA: TGTGCCAGCAGCTTACAAAATAGCAATCAGCCCCAGCATTTT. Encoded protein: CASSLQNSNQPQHF.

This chain links TRBV28 with TRBJ1-4; no definite D call. Germline V gives CDR1 MDHEN, CDR2 SYDVKM. V was trimmed by 8 bases and J by 0 bases, leaving 10 bases between them. The CDR3 length is 14 residues. CDR3 bases: TGTGCCAGCTTCGGTGATTCAACTAATGAAAAACTGTTTTTT. It is translated as CASFGDSTNEKLFF.

The V gene is TRBV30, the J gene TRBJ1-5; D is possibly TRBD1 (5 bases). This CDR3 contains 13 residues. V was cut by 2 bases and J by 7 bases, with 12 bases left in between. Germline lookup yields CDR1 GTSNPN and CDR2 SVGIG (reference sequence). Here the CDR3 DNA reads TGTGCCTGGAGTCCTGGGACTAAGCAGCCCCAGCATTTT. Amino acids: CAWSPGTKQPQHF.

J is TRBJ2-3 and V is TRBV7-2; no clear D. The CDR3 length is 12 residues. The germline V gene has CDR1 SGHTA and CDR2 FQGNSA. Trimming left V 2 bases short and J 3 bases short, with 3 bases between. The CDR3 nucleotides are TGTGCCAGCAGCTTATCGACAGATACGCAGTATTTT. This codes for CASSLSTDTQYF.

The rearrangement joins TRBV7-2 to TRBJ2-7; no definite D call. The germline gives CDR1 SGHTA, CDR2 FQGNSA. The CDR3 length is 12 residues. V was shortened by 5 bases and J by 6 bases, with 11 bases between the two germline ends. The CDR3 sequence is CASSPRFAEQYF. DNA for the CDR3: TGTGCCAGCAGCCCCAGGTTTGCCGAGCAGTACTTC.

Written as DNA, the CDR3 is TGTGCCATCAGGGGGACTAGCGGGGCGCCGGCTGAGCAGTTCTTC. Translation: CAIRGTSGAPAEQFF. The chain combines TRBV21-1 with TRBJ2-1; the table's D call of TRBD2 was not tested on the DNA. TRBV21-1 has pseudogene status. CDR3 length equals 15 residues.

V is TRBV9 and J is TRBJ1-3; D ambiguous. The CDR3 totals 14 residues. Germline V gene data show CDR1 as SGDLS and CDR2 as YYNGEE. Trimming stripped 0 bases from V and 0 bases from J, with 4 bases between. The CDR3 nucleotides are TGTGCCAGCAGCGTAGAACACTCTGGAAACACCATATATTTT. As protein: CASSVEHSGNTIYF.

The chain couples TRBV30 to TRBJ1-1; perhaps TRBD1 as D (5 bases). The length of the CDR3 is 14 residues. Trimming removed 0 bases from V and 5 bases from J, with 13 bases in between. Germline V gives CDR1 GTSNPN, CDR2 SVGIG (reference sequence). CDR3 loop: CAWSVWAGWTEAFF. The CDR3 region has the DNA TGTGCCTGGAGTGTATGGGCAGGGTGGACTGAAGCTTTCTTT.

This clone was found a few times. This CDR3 is CASSLTSGGPGEQYF. For the CDR3, the DNA is TGTGCCAGCAGCTTGACTAGCGGGGGGCCAGGAGAGCAGTACTTC. This rearrangement joins TRBV5-4 to TRBJ2-7; 12 bases align to TRBD2. Trimming at V came to 1 base and at J to 7 bases, leaving 6 bases not matched to a gene. This CDR3 region has 15 residues. Germline loops: CDR1 SGHNT, CDR2 YYREEE (reference sequence).

The rearrangement links TRBV4-3 to TRBJ2-3; perhaps TRBD1 as D (6 bases). Germline CDR1 and CDR2: LGHNA and YSLEER. This CDR3 has 15 amino acids. The V gene lost 7 bases and the J gene lost 6 bases, with 20 bases spanning the gap. In DNA, the CDR3 is TGCGCCAGCAACCGGTCGACAGGTCTTGTGGATACGCAGTATTTT. This encodes CASNRSTGLVDTQYF.

The rearrangement uses TRBV30 and TRBJ2-1, with 11 bases that match TRBD2. Germline V gene sequence: CDR1 GTSNPN, CDR2 SVGIG (reference sequence). The CDR3 is 14 amino acids. Trimming at V came to 3 bases and at J to 6 bases, leaving 4 bases not matched to a gene. The CDR3 DNA is TGTGCCTGGAGAACTAGCGGGGGATCCAATGAGCAGTTCTTC. This encodes CAWRTSGGSNEQFF.

The chain uses TRBV6-1 and TRBJ1-1, with a weak D call TRBD1 (5 bases). This CDR3 has 15 amino acids. The ends were cut back, 7 bases at V and 0 bases at J, with 15 bases in the middle. Germline-derived CDR1 and CDR2 are MNHNS and SASEGT. The CDR3 loop reads CASTPSGGMNTEAFF. CDR3 sequence (DNA): TGTGCCAGCACCCCCTCGGGGGGGATGAACACTGAAGCTTTCTTT.

The chain has TRBV27 and TRBJ2-1, with 12 bases lining up with TRBD2. The germline V gene encodes CDR1 MNHEY and CDR2 SMNVEV (reference sequence). V lost 8 bases, J lost 12 bases, and 11 bases stayed unmatched. CDR3 length equals 14 residues. As DNA, the CDR3 is TGTGCCAGCGGTGATGGACTAGCGGGAATTAGGCAGTTCTTC. The encoded protein is CASGDGLAGIRQFF.

The J gene is TRBJ2-1, the V gene TRBV7-2, with TRBD2 as a possible D gene (6 bases). Germline values: CDR1 SGHTA, CDR2 FQGNSA. Trimming left V 1 base short and J 2 bases short, with 12 bases between. The CDR3 runs 16 residues. The CDR3 loop reads CASSLEAGSTYNEQFF. The DNA of the CDR3 is TGTGCCAGCAGCTTAGAGGCGGGATCCACCTACAATGAGCAGTTCTTC.

V and J are TRBV10-3 and TRBJ2-2; 8 bases align to TRBD1. Germline values: CDR1 ENHRY, CDR2 SYGVKD. CDR3 length equals 16 residues. J gave up 0 bases and V 4 bases, and 4 bases lay outside the gene matches. CDR3 in amino acids: CAISAGGRSNTGELFF. The CDR3 nucleotides read TGTGCCATCAGTGCAGGGGGCAGGTCGAACACCGGGGAGCTGTTTTTT.

The rearrangement uses TRBV18 and TRBJ2-2; no definite D call. Trimming took off 2 bases at V and 1 base at J, with 8 bases between the two ends. The germline V gene encodes CDR1 KGHSH and CDR2 LQKENI. This CDR3 region has 15 residues. The CDR3 sequence: CASSPIQKNTGELFF. CDR3 nucleotide sequence: TGTGCCAGCTCACCAATCCAGAAGAACACCGGGGAGCTGTTTTTT.

V and J are TRBV5-1 and TRBJ2-1; 13 nucleotides line up with TRBD2. Trimming cost V 3 bases and J 8 bases; bases outside gene matches: 5. The germline CDR1 and CDR2 sequences are SGHRS and YFSETQ. The CDR3 length is 15 residues. CDR3 residues: CASSSLAGGRDEQFF. The CDR3, as DNA: TGCGCCAGCAGCTCACTAGCGGGGGGGCGCGATGAGCAGTTCTTC.

This clone was recorded a few times. It is likely a read error: a sequence one base away is far more abundant. CDR3 in DNA: TGCGCCAGCAGCCCCCACCGGGGAGTGGGTTATGGCTACACCTTC. Its translation is CASSPHRGVGYGYTF. This chain uses TRBV4-3 with TRBJ1-2; no definite D call. Germline assignment: CDR1 LGHNA and CDR2 YSLEER. The CDR3 is 15 amino acids. The V end was cut by 4 bases, the J end by 5 bases, with 17 bases between.

The chain recombines TRBV27 with TRBJ1-4; TRBD1 agrees at 7 bases. In germline, CDR1 is MNHEY, CDR2 SMNVEV (reference sequence). This CDR3 comprises 17 residues. J lost 0 bases, V lost 4 bases, and 8 bases had no gene match. In DNA form, the CDR3 reads TGTGCCAGCAGTTCGCCACGGGACAGTGCAACTAATGAAAAACTGTTTTTT. Its translation: CASSSPRDSATNEKLFF. Supplemented by reference TRBV27 and TRBJ1-4, the full variable domain reads EAQVTQNPRYLITVTGKKLTVTCSQNMNHEYMSWYRQDPGLGLRQIYYSMNVEVTDKGDVPEGYKVSRKEKRNFPLILESPSPNQTSLYFCASSSPRDSATNEKLFFGSGTQLSVL.

The chain couples TRBV7-3 to TRBJ2-2, with D possibly TRBD2 on 5 matching bases. The CDR3 is made up of 15 amino acids. CDR1 SGHTA and CDR2 FQGTGA come from the germline V gene. Trimming pared 5 bases from V and 0 bases from J, leaving 10 bases between. In nucleotides, the CDR3 is TGTGCCAGCAGCCCTGGAGGTTCGAACACCGGGGAGCTGTTTTTT. It is translated as CASSPGGSNTGELFF.

The rearrangement joins TRBV18 to TRBJ1-5; 7 bases align to TRBD1. The junction had 12 bases not matched to a gene; V was cut back by 3 bases and J by 1 base. Germline assignment: CDR1 KGHSH and CDR2 LQKENI. The CDR3 loop spans 18 amino acids. In nucleotides, the CDR3 is TGTGCCAGCTCACCCGAAAACAGGGGAACGGGGAGCAATCAGCCCCAGCATTTT. Its protein is CASSPENRGTGSNQPQHF.

The chain has TRBV7-3 and TRBJ2-7; the match to TRBD2 covers 9 bases. CDR3 length equals 15 residues. Germline CDR1 is SGHTA and CDR2 is FQGTGA. Losses at the gene ends were 5 bases for V and 3 bases for J; bases not matched to a gene: 8. The CDR3 DNA reads TGTGCCAGCAGCCCGGCGCTAGCGGGGAACTACGAGCAGTACTTC. Translated, it gives CASSPALAGNYEQYF.

V usage is TRBV27 and J usage is TRBJ1-6; weak D call: TRBD1 (5 bases). Trimming removed 5 bases from V and 14 bases from J, with 13 bases in between. Germline CDR1 and CDR2: MNHEY and SMNVEV (reference sequence). The CDR3 is 12 amino acids. CDR3 DNA sequence: TGTGCCAGCAGTCCCAGTACAGGCGCCCTCCACTTT. This codes for CASSPSTGALHF.

The chain employs TRBV27 and TRBJ2-1, with a weak D call TRBD2 (6 bases). V was shortened by 8 bases and J by 2 bases, with 13 bases between the two germline ends. This CDR3 is built from 14 residues. Germline CDR1 is MNHEY and CDR2 is SMNVEV (reference sequence). CDR3: CASSRAGTYNEQFF. As DNA, the CDR3 is TGTGCCAGCTCTCGGGCGGGAACCTACAATGAGCAGTTCTTC.

The chain couples TRBV11-3 to TRBJ2-1; 9 bases line up with TRBD2. This CDR3 spans 18 amino acids. V lost 0 bases and J lost 0; bases outside the gene matches: 6. CDR1 SGHNT and CDR2 YENEEA come from the germline V gene. Here the CDR3 reads CASSLDGAGGPSYNEQFF. CDR3 in DNA: TGTGCCAGCAGCTTAGACGGCGCGGGGGGGCCCTCCTACAATGAGCAGTTCTTC.

The table lists this clone with a few counts. The rearrangement uses TRBV5-4 and TRBJ1-1; 8 bases map to TRBD1. This CDR3 has 14 residues. V dropped 4 bases and J dropped 1; count of bases not matched to a gene: 3. Germline V gene lookup returns CDR1 SGHNT and CDR2 YYREEE (reference sequence). CDR3: CASSVGQGNTEAFF. CDR3 coding DNA: TGTGCCAGCAGCGTCGGACAGGGGAACACTGAAGCTTTCTTT. The complete variable domain, with remaining parts taken from reference TRBV5-4 and TRBJ1-1, reads ETGVTQSPTHLIKTRGQQVTLRCSSQSGHNTVSWYQQALGQGPQFIFQYYREEENGRGNFPPRFSGLQFPNYSSELNVNALELDDSALYLCASSVGQGNTEAFFGQGTRLTVV.